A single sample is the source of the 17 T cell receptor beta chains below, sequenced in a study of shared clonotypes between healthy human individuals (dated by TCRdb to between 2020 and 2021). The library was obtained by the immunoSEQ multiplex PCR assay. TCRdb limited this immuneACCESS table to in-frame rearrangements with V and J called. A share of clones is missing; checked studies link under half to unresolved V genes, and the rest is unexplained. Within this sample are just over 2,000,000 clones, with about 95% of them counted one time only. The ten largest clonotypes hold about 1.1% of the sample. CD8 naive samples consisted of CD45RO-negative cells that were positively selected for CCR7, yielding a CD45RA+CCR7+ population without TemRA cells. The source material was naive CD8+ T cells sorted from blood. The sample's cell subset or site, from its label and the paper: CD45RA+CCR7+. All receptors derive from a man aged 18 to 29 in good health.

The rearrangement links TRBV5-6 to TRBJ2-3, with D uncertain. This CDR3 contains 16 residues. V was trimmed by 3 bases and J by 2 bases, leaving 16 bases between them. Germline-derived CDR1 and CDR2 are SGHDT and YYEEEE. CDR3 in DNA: TGTGCCAGCAGCTCCCTCTTACAGATTCTCACAGATACGCAGTATTTT. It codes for CASSSLLQILTDTQYF.

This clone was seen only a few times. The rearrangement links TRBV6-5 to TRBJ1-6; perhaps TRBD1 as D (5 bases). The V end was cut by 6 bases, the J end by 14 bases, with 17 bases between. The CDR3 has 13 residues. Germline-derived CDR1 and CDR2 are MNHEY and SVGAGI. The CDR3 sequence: CASSPGAVLALHF. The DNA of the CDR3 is TGTGCCAGCAGCCCCGGGGCGGTATTGGCCCTCCACTTT.

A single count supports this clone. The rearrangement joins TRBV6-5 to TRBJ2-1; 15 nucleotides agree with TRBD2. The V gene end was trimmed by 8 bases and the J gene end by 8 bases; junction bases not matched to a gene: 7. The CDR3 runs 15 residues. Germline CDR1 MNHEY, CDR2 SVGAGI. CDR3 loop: CASQGLAGGRDEQFF. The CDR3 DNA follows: TGTGCCAGCCAAGGACTAGCGGGAGGGCGCGATGAGCAGTTCTTC.

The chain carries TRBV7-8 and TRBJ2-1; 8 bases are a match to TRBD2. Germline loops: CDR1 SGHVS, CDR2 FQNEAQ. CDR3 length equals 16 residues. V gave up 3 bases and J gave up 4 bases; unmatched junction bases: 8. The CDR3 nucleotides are TGTGCCAGCAGCTTCCCCACTAGCGGACCTTACAATGAGCAGTTCTTC. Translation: CASSFPTSGPYNEQFF.

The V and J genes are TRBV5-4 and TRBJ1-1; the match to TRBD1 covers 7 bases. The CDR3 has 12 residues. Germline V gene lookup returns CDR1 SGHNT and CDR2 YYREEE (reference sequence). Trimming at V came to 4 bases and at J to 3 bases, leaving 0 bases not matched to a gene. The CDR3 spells CASSTGDTEAFF. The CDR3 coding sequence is TGTGCCAGCAGCACAGGGGACACTGAAGCTTTCTTT.

The CDR3 sequence: CASSLRGQIPYEQYF. CDR3 DNA: TGTGCCAGCAGCTTAAGGGGGCAAATCCCCTACGAGCAGTACTTC. The V gene is TRBV13, the J gene TRBJ2-7; 7 bases fit TRBD1. This CDR3 is built from 15 residues. The V segment lost 2 bases and the J segment 2 bases; nucleotides outside the gene matches: 6. From germline, CDR1 is PRHDT and CDR2 FYEKMQ (reference sequence).

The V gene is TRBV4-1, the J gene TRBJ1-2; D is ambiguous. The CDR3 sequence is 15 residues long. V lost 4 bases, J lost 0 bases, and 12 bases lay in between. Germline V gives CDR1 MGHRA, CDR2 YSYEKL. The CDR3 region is CASSREDVANYGYTF. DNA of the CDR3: TGCGCCAGCAGCCGAGAGGACGTGGCTAACTATGGCTACACCTTC.

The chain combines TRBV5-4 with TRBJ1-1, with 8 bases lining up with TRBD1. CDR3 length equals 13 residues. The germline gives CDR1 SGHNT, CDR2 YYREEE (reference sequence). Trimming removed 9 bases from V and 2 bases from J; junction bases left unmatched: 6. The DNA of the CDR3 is TGTGCCACCCAGACAGGGGACAACACTGAAGCTTTCTTT. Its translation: CATQTGDNTEAFF.

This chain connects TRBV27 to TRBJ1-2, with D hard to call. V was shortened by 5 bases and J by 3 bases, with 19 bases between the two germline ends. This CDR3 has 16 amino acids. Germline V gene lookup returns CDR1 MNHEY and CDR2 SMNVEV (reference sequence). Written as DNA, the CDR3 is TGTGCCAGCAGTCCCAGCGTAGCTGGATTCCACTATGGCTACACCTTC. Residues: CASSPSVAGFHYGYTF.

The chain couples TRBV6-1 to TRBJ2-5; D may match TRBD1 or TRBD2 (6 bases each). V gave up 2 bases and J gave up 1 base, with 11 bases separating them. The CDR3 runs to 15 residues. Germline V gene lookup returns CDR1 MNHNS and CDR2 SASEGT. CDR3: CASSEWRDTQETQYF. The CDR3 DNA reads TGTGCCAGCAGTGAATGGAGGGACACCCAAGAGACCCAGTACTTC.

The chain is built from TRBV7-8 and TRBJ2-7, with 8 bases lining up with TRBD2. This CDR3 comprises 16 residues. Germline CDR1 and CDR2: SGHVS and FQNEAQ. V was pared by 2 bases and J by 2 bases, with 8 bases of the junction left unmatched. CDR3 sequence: CASSLLGVAGPYEQYF. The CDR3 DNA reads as TGTGCCAGCAGCTTACTAGGGGTAGCGGGGCCCTACGAGCAGTACTTC.

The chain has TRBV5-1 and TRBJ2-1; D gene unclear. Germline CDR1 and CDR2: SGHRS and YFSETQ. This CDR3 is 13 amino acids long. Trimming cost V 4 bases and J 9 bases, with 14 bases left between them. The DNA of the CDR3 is TGCGCCAGCAGCCAAGAACCGGCGGCTGAGCAGTTCTTC. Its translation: CASSQEPAAEQFF.

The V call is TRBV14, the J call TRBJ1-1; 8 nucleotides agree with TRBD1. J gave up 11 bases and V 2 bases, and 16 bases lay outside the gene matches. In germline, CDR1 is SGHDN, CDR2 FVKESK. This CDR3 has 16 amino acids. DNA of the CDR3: TGTGCCAGCAGCCAACTCCCGGGACAGGCCTCTCTTCTCGCTTTCTTT. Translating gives CASSQLPGQASLLAFF.

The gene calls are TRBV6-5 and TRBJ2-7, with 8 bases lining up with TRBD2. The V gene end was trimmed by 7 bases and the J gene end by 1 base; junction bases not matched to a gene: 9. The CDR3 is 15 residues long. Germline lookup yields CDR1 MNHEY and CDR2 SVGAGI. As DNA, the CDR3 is TGTGCCAGCACCGACGGGGGGGCGCAGTCCTACGAGCAGTACTTC. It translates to CASTDGGAQSYEQYF.

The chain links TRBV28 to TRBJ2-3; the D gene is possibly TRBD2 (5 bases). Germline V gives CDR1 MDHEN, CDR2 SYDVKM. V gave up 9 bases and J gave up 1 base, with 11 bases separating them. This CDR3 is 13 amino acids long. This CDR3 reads CASKDSGTDTQYF. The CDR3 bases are TGTGCCAGTAAGGACTCAGGCACAGATACGCAGTATTTT.

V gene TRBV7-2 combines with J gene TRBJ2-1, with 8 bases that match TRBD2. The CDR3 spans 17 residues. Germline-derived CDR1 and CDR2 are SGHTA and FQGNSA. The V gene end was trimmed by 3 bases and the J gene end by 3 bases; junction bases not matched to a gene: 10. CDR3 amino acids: CASSFALAGTIYNEQFF. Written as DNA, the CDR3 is TGTGCCAGCAGCTTCGCGTTAGCGGGGACGATCTACAATGAGCAGTTCTTC.

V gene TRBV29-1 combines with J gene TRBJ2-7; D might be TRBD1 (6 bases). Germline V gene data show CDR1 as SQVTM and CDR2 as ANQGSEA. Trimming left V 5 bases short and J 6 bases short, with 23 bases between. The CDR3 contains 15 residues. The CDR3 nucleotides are TGCAGCGTTCCAGTGGGAACGGGAACAGGGTCCGAGCAGTACTTC. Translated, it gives CSVPVGTGTGSEQYF.